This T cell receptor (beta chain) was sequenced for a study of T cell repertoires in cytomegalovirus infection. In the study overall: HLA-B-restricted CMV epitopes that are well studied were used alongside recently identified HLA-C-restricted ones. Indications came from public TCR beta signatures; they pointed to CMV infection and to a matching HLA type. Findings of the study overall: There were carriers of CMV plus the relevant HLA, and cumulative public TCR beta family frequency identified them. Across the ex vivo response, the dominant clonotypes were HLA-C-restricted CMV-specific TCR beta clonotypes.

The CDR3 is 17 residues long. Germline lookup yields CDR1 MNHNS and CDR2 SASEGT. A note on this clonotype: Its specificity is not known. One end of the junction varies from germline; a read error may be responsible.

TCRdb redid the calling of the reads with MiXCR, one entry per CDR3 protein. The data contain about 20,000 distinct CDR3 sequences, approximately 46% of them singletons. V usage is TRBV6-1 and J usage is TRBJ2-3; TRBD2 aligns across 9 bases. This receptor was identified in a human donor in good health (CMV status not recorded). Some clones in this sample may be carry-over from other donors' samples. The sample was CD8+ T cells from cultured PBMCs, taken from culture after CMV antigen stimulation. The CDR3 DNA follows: TGTGCCAGCAGTGAATCTGCGGGGGGGTTTTCCACAGATACGCAGAATTTT. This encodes CASSESAGGFSTDTQNF.